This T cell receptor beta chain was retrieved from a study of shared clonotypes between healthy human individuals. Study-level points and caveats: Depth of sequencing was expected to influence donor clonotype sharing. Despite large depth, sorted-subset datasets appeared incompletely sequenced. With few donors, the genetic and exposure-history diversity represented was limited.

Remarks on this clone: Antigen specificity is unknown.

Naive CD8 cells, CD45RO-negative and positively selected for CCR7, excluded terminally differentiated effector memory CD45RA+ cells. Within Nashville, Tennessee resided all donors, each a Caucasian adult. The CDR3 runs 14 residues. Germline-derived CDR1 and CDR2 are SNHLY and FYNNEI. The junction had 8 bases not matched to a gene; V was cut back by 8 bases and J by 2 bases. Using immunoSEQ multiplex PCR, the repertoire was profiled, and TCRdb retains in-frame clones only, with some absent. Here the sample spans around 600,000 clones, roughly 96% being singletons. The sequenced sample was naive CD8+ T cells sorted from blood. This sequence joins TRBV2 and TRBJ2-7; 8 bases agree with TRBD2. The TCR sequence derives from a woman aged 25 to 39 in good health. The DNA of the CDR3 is TGTGCCAGCGGAGGGACTAGAGAGACCTACGAGCAGTACTTC. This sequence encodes CASGGTRETYEQYF.